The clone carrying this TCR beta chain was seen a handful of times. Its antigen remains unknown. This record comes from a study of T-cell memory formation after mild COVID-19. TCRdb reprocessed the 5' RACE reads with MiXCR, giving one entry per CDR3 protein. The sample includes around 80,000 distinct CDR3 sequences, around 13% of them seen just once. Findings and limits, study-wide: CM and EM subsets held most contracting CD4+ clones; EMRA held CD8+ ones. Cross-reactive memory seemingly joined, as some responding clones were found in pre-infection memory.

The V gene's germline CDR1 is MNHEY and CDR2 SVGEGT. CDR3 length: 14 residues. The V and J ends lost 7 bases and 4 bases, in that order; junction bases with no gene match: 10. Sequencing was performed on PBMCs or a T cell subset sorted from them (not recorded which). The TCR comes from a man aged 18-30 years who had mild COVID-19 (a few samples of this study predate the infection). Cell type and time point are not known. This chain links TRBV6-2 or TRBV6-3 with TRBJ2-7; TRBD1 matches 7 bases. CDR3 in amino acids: CASTDYGRGYEQYF. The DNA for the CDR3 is TGTGCCAGCACAGATTACGGCAGGGGGTACGAGCAGTACTTC.